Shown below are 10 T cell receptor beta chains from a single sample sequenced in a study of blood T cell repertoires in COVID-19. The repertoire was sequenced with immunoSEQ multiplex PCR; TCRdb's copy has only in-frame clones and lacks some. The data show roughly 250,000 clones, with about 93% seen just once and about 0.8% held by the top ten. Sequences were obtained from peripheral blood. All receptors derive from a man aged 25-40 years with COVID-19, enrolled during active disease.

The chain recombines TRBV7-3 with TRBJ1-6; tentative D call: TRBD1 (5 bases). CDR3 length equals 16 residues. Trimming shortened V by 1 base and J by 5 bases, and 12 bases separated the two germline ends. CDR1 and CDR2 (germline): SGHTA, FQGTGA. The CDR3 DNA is TGTGCCAGCAGCTTAAGCGGGACGGGCAATAATTCACCCCTCCACTTT. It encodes CASSLSGTGNNSPLHF.

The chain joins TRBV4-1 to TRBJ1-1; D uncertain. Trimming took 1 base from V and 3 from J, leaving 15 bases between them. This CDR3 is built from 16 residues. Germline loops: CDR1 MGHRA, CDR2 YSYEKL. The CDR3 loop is CASSQVVLSRDTEAFF. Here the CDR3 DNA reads TGCGCCAGCAGCCAAGTCGTTTTGTCCCGGGACACTGAAGCTTTCTTT.

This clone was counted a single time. The CDR3 loop is CASSTHGQGTYEQYF. For the CDR3, the DNA is TGTGCCAGTAGTACCCACGGACAGGGAACATACGAGCAGTACTTC. The V gene is TRBV19, the J gene TRBJ2-7, with TRBD1 matching 8 bases. Looked up from germline, CDR1 is LNHDA and CDR2 is SQIVND (reference sequence). The CDR3 has 15 residues. The ends lost 4 bases at V and 4 bases at J; junction bases unmatched: 9.

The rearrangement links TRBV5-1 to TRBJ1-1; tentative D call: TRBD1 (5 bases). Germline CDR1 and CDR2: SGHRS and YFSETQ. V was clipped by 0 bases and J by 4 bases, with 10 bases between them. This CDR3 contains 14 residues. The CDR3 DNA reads TGCGCCAGCAGCTTGGGCATCCAGGGCACTGAAGCTTTCTTT. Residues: CASSLGIQGTEAFF.

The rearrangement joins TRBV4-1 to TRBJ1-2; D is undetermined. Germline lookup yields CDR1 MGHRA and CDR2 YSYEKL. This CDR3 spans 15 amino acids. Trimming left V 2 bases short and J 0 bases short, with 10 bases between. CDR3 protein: CASSQTWQANYGYTF. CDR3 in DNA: TGCGCCAGCAGCCAAACCTGGCAGGCTAACTATGGCTACACCTTC.

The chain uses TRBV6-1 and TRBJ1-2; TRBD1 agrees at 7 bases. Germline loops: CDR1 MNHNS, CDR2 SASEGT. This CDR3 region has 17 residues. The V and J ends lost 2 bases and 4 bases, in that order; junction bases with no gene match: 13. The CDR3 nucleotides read TGTGCCAGCAGTGAATTTCTTGAGACAGGGATGAGCTATGGCTACACCTTC. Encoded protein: CASSEFLETGMSYGYTF.

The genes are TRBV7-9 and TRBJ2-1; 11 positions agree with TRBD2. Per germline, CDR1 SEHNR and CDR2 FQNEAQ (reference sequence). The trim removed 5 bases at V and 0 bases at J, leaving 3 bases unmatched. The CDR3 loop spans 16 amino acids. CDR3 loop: CASSPLAGVSYNEQFF. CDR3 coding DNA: TGTGCCAGCAGCCCACTAGCGGGGGTCTCCTACAATGAGCAGTTCTTC.

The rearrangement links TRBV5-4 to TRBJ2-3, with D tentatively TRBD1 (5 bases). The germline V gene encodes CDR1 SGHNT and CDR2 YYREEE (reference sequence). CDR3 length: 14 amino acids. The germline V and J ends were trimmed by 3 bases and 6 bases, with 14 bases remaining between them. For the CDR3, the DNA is TGTGCCAGCAGCTCCGCGACAGATGGGGATACGCAGTATTTT. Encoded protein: CASSSATDGDTQYF.

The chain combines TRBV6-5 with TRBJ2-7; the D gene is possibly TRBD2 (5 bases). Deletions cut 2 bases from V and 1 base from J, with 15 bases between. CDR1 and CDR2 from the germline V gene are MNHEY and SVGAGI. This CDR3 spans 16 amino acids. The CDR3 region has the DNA TGTGCCAGCAGTTACCTGGGCCGCGGAGGATCCTACGAGCAGTACTTC. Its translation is CASSYLGRGGSYEQYF.

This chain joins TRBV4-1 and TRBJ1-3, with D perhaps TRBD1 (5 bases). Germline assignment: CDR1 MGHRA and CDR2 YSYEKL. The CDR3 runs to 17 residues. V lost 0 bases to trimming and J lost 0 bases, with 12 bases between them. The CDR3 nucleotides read TGCGCCAGCAGCCAAGATCAAGAACAGGACTCTGGAAACACCATATATTTT. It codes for CASSQDQEQDSGNTIYF.